This T cell receptor (beta chain) was documented in a study of blood T cells in healthy people across ages. CDR3 size: 15 residues. The germline CDR1 and CDR2 sequences are MNHEY and SVGAGI. Trimming removed 0 bases from V and 4 bases from J, with 12 bases in between. This clonotype was observed a few times. Its target is unknown. Findings of the study overall: Higher diversity and more naive CD4+ cells were features of long-lived donors, compared to aged donors.

Using a J-beta primer mix together with a sample-barcoded 5' primer, a second PCR was run for roughly 7 to 12 cycles. Every molecule of cDNA carried a tag from a template-switch adaptor with 12 random nucleotides. TCRdb fed the 5' RACE reads into MiXCR, producing one record per CDR3 protein. Of some 880,000 distinct CDR3 sequences in the sample, under 40% were seen once. Isolation recovered at least 6.5 million PBMCs from every sample. The receptor comes from a man aged 18 to 30 in good health. The sample comprised blood. The chain couples TRBV6-5 to TRBJ1-1; D possibly corresponds to TRBD1 (6 bases). In DNA form, the CDR3 reads TGTGCCAGCAGTTACTCGACTACAGGGCGCACTGAAGCTTTCTTT. It encodes CASSYSTTGRTEAFF.